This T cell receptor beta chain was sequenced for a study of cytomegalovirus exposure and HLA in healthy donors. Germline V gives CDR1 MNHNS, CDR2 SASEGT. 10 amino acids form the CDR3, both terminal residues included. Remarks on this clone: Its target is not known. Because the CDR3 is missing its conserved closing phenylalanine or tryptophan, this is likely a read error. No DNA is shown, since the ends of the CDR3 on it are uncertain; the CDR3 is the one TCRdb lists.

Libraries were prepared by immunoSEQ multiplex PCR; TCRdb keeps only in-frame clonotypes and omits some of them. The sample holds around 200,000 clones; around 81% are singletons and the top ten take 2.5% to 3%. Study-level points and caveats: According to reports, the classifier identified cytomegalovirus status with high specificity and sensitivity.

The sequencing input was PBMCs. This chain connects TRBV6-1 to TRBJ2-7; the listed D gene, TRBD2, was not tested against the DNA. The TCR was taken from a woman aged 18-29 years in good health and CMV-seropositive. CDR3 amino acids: CASRSQMAAA.